The source of this T cell receptor (beta chain) is a study of neoadjuvant anti-PD-1 for oral cavity cancer. Overall study context: Nivolumab at 3 mg/kg was mostly given biweekly, three to four doses, pre-surgery. Non-progressing patients received a fourth nivolumab dose near day 43, then surgery on days 50-56. Study outcomes and limitations: Post-treatment tumors with larger preexisting clones showed more shrinkage.

Time point defined: after neoadjuvant nivolumab, at surgical resection. This clone was detected a few times. The antigen is undetermined. Tumor libraries mostly used roughly 5.2 ug genomic DNA, two replicates each. Some clones are missing from TCRdb's copy, which holds only in-frame ones; the method was immunoSEQ multiplex PCR. Among about 15,000 clones listed, under 40% were seen once. Sequences were derived from tumor tissue, sampled after nivolumab (anti-PD-1) treatment. The receptor was derived from a person aged 35 to 85 with oral cavity squamous cell carcinoma.

The CDR3 sequence: CASSGGLAGGVTYNEQFF. DNA of the CDR3: TGTGCCAGCAGCGGGGGACTAGCGGGGGGCGTAACCTACAATGAGCAGTTCTTC. This rearrangement joins TRBV11-2 to TRBJ2-1; TRBD2 matches 15 bases. V lost 5 bases and J lost 2; bases outside the gene matches: 7. The germline V gene encodes CDR1 SGHAT and CDR2 FQNNGV. The CDR3 loop spans 18 amino acids.